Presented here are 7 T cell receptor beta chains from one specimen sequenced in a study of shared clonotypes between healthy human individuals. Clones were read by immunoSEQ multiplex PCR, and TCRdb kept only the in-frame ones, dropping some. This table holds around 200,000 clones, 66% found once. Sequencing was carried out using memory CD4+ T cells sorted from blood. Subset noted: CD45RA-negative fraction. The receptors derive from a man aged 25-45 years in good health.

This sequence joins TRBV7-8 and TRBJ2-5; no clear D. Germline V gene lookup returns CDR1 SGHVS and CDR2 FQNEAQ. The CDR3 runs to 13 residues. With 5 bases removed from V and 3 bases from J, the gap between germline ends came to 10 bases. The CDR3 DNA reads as TGTGCCAGCAGCCCTCGACCTAAAGAGACCCAGTACTTC. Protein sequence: CASSPRPKETQYF.

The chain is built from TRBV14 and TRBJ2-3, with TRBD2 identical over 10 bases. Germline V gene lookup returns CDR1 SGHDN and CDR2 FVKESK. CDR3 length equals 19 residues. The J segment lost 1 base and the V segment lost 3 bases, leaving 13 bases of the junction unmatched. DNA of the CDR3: TGTGCCAGCAGCCAGCGGGGGCTAGCGGGAGTATCCCGCACAGATACGCAGTATTTT. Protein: CASSQRGLAGVSRTDTQYF.

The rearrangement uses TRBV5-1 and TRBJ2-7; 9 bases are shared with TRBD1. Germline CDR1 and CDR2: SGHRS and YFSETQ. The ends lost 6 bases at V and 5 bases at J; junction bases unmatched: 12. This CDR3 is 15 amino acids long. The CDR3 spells CASKPTGTGYHEQYF. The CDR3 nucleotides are TGCGCCAGCAAGCCGACCGGGACAGGGTATCACGAGCAGTACTTC.

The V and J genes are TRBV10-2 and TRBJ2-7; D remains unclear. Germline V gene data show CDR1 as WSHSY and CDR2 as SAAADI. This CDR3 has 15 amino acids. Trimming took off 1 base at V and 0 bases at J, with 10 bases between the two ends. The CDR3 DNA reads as TGCGCCAGCAGTGAGTGGAGTACGGCCTCCTACGAGCAGTACTTC. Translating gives CASSEWSTASYEQYF.

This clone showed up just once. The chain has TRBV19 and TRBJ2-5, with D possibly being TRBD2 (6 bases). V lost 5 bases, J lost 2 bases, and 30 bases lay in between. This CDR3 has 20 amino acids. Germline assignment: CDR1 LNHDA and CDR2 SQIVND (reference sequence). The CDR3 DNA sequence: TGTGCCAGTAGTCCCGCCCCCACTAGCTTCTGGGGCAAACTTCAAGAGACCCAGTACTTC. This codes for CASSPAPTSFWGKLQETQYF.

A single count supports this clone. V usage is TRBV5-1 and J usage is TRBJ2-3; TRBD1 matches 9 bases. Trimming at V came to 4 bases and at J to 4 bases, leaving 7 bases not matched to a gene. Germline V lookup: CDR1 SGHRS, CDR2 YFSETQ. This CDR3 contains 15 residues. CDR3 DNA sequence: TGCGCCAGCAGCACAACAGGGGGCAGGGCAGATACGCAGTATTTT. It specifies CASSTTGGRADTQYF.

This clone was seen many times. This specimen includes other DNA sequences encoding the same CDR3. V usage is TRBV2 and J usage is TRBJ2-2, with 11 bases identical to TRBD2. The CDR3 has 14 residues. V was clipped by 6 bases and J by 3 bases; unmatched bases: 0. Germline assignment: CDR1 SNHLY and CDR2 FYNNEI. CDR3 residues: CASRGLADTGELFF. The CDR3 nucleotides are TGTGCCAGCAGGGGACTAGCGGACACCGGGGAGCTGTTTTTT.